One T cell receptor (beta chain) is described in this entry. Antigen specificity is unknown. CDR1 LNHDA and CDR2 SQIVND come from the germline V gene (reference sequence). There are 17 residues in the CDR3. The V segment lost 7 bases and the J segment 7 bases; nucleotides outside the gene matches: 17. The data belong to a study of cytomegalovirus exposure and HLA in healthy donors. As for the study in general: A previous analysis identified around 120 million unique TCR beta sequences derived from some 200 million T cells.

The PCR employed 60 Vbeta primers together with 13 Jbeta primers. TCRdb's copy holds only in-frame clones and misses some; the assay was immunoSEQ multiplex PCR. The sample consists of over 150,000 clones, roughly 77% of them appearing once. Points from the study as a whole: Owing to their indistinguishability, certain V segments, notably TRBV6-2 and TRBV6-3, were excluded. A prior analysis recorded that most TCR beta V segments were productive about 90% or about 30% of the time.

The sequencing sample was made of PBMCs. The rearrangement joins TRBV19 to TRBJ2-1, with 9 nucleotides matching TRBD2. The sequence was obtained from a woman aged 50 to 60 in good health and CMV-seropositive. CDR3 sequence (DNA): TGTGCCAGTATGTACCCGGCGATAGCGGGAGAGGGGAATGAGCAGTTCTTC. It translates to CASMYPAIAGEGNEQFF.